The 7 T cell receptor beta chains below were found in one sample sequenced in a study. MiXCR, run by TCRdb on the 5' RACE reads, gives a single entry per CDR3 protein. The data hold more than 45,000 distinct CDR3 sequences, with about 28% observed a single time. The sequenced sample consisted of tumor-infiltrating memory CD4+ T cells sorted from the breast tumor. The subset: memory CD4+ T cells, CD4+CD45RO+CD25-. Receptor source: a female donor with breast cancer.

This clonotype has just a few counts. The chain's CDR3 is CASSFPGAGVYEQYF. In DNA, the CDR3 is TGTGCCAGCAGCTTCCCTGGAGCGGGAGTGTACGAGCAGTACTTC. The V and J genes are TRBV7-8 and TRBJ2-7; 8 bases map to TRBD2. This CDR3 spans 15 amino acids. V lost 3 bases, J lost 4 bases, and 8 bases stayed unmatched. The V gene's germline CDR1 is SGHVS and CDR2 FQNEAQ.

The CDR3 here is CASSLPDNEQFF. Here the CDR3 DNA reads TGTGCCAGCAGCCTCCCGGACAATGAGCAGTTCTTC. The J gene is TRBJ2-1, the V gene TRBV7-8; no reliable D call. V lost 5 bases, J lost 5 bases, and 7 bases lay in between. This CDR3 region has 12 residues. Germline V gene lookup returns CDR1 SGHVS and CDR2 FQNEAQ. The whole variable domain, filled in from reference TRBV7-8 and TRBJ2-1, reads GAGVSQSPRYKVAKRGQDVALRCDPISGHVSLFWYQQALGQGPEFLTYFQNEAQLDKSGLPSDRFFAERPEGSVSTLKIQRTQQEDSAVYLCASSLPDNEQFFGPGTRLTVL.

The chain combines TRBV6-5 with TRBJ1-6; TRBD1 agrees at 9 bases. V gave up 8 bases and J gave up 7 bases; unmatched junction bases: 12. This CDR3 spans 16 amino acids. Per germline, CDR1 MNHEY and CDR2 SVGAGI. CDR3 amino acids: CASVANSGQGNSPLHF. The CDR3 DNA is TGTGCCAGCGTAGCCAATTCTGGACAGGGGAATTCACCCCTCCACTTT.

The chain joins TRBV6-2 or TRBV6-3 to TRBJ2-5; a weak D match, TRBD2 (5 bases). The V end was cut by 5 bases, the J end by 3 bases, with 13 bases between. Germline CDR1 and CDR2: MNHEY and SVGEGT. This CDR3 is built from 14 residues. CDR3 DNA sequence: TGTGCCAGCAGTGTAGCCGGGGTGGAAGAGACCCAGTACTTC. Protein product: CASSVAGVEETQYF.

Ten or more counts support this clonotype. This chain joins TRBV4-1 and TRBJ1-1; D unresolved. V lost 4 bases to trimming and J lost 1 base, with 10 bases between them. Germline values: CDR1 MGHRA, CDR2 YSYEKL. The CDR3 runs to 14 residues. CDR3 loop: CASSPGLQNTEAFF. The CDR3 bases are TGCGCCAGCAGCCCAGGACTACAGAACACTGAAGCTTTCTTT.

This clonotype appeared many times. The chain combines TRBV6-2 or TRBV6-3 with TRBJ2-7; 7 nucleotides match TRBD2. The CDR3 consists of 15 residues. The V gene's germline CDR1 is MNHEY and CDR2 SVGEGT. V gave up 5 bases and J gave up 1 base; unmatched junction bases: 8. This chain's CDR3 is CASSAPGRVSYEQYF. As DNA, the CDR3 is TGTGCCAGCAGTGCCCCAGGGAGGGTATCCTACGAGCAGTACTTC.

The rearrangement uses TRBV20-1 and TRBJ2-3; D unresolved. In germline, CDR1 is DFQATT, CDR2 SNEGSKA (reference sequence). V gave up 0 bases and J gave up 0 bases, with 19 bases separating them. CDR3 length equals 18 residues. Written as DNA, the CDR3 is TGCAGTGCTAGAGATGACTGGCTGGGCCGAACTAGCACAGATACGCAGTATTTT. This gives the protein CSARDDWLGRTSTDTQYF.